This TCR beta chain comes out of a study of technical replicates of blood from several donors. The germline V and J ends were trimmed by 2 bases and 0 bases, with 8 bases remaining between them. This CDR3 is 15 amino acids long. CDR1 and CDR2 from the germline V gene are SGHVS and FNYEAQ. TCRdb's copy holds only in-frame clones and misses some; the assay was immunoSEQ multiplex PCR. This sample has roughly 51,000 clones, with approximately 92% found just once. This chain links TRBV7-6 with TRBJ1-3; D not resolved. The receptor was derived from a human donor in good health. Some clones in this sample may be carry-over from other donors' samples. Sequenced sample: PBMCs. CDR3 amino acids: CASSLTSGSGNTIYF. CDR3 bases: TGTGCCAGCAGCTTAACCTCCGGCTCTGGAAACACCATATATTTT.